This T cell receptor (beta chain) was captured in a study of brain T cells in children with intractable seizures. This sample's time point: blood from clinic visit 5 months post-surgery; TSC patient then seizure free. Only cases whose brain tissue showed the highest T cell transcript signatures were sequenced. Before surgery, patients took at least one anti-epileptic drug. To note about this clone: The antigen is undetermined.

The repertoire was sequenced with immunoSEQ multiplex PCR; TCRdb's copy has only in-frame clones and lacks some. The table has hundreds of thousands of clones, 93% seen once. Per the germline V gene, CDR1 is SQVTM and CDR2 is ANQGSEA. The CDR3 is 16 amino acids. V shed 7 bases and J 4 bases; nucleotides not matched to a gene: 13. Study results and caveats: Viral specificity was inferred only from CDR3 similarity; HCMV serostatus was unknown.

This chain connects TRBV29-1 to TRBJ1-4; TRBD1 aligns across 9 bases. The sample was peripheral blood, taken more than 4 months after surgery. This sequence was found in a boy in the first two years of life with tuberous sclerosis and intractable seizures. The DNA for the CDR3 is TGCAGCGCCTGGGGAAGCTCGGGACAGGGTAATGAAAAACTGTTTTTT. Translation gives CSAWGSSGQGNEKLFF.